Below, one TCR beta chain is given with its context. What it binds is not known. This entry is derived from a study of TIL therapy for anti-PD-1-resistant metastatic lung cancer. The wider study: Tumors carried a median around 1.4 non-synonymous mutations per megabase. The study, taken as a whole, reports: Many TIL product clones were absent from baseline tumor, suggesting clonal contraction.

Germline V gene lookup returns CDR1 GTSNPN and CDR2 SVGIG (reference sequence). The V gene lost 0 bases and the J gene lost 12 bases, with 21 bases spanning the gap. The CDR3 is 14 amino acids. Documented time point: pre-treatment sample, taken before nivolumab and TIL therapy. Most excised metastases sampled were pleural nodules or supraclavicular lymph nodes. Tumors were harvested before any PD-1/PD-L1 blockade. This was the immunoSEQ v3 assay. This table comes from immunoSEQ multiplex PCR, and its TCRdb copy is limited to in-frame clones, with some not included. The sample carries around 100,000 clones, approximately 65% recorded once.

The chain uses TRBV30 and TRBJ2-7; possibly TRBD1 or TRBD2 for D (5 bases each). Sequences were derived from tumor tissue, sampled at baseline. The receptor was isolated from a person between 25 and 79 years old with non-small cell lung cancer. CDR3 sequence reads: CAWSVSGTSVSWYF. The CDR3 coding sequence is TGTGCCTGGAGTGTTTCCGGGACGTCGGTTTCGTGGTACTTC.